Presented here are 23 T cell receptor beta chains from one specimen sequenced in a study of cytotoxic CD8 clonotypes in ibrutinib-treated CLL. Using immunoSEQ multiplex PCR, the repertoire was profiled, and TCRdb retains in-frame clones only, with some absent. Among 300,000 or so clones listed, roughly two thirds were seen once. The material sequenced was PBMCs, taken after 36 months of ibrutinib treatment. The source is a human donor with chronic lymphocytic leukemia.

The chain links TRBV28 to TRBJ1-5, with D unclear. The CDR3 spans 13 residues. Trimming cost V 5 bases and J 3 bases, with 8 bases left between them. From germline, CDR1 is MDHEN and CDR2 SYDVKM. CDR3 sequence: CASSAGFNQPQHF. DNA of the CDR3: TGTGCCAGCAGTGCGGGATTCAATCAGCCCCAGCATTTT.

This chain connects TRBV5-4 to TRBJ2-3; TRBD1 aligns across 7 bases. The J segment lost 2 bases and the V segment lost 2 bases, leaving 5 bases of the junction unmatched. The CDR3 contains 15 residues. Germline lookup yields CDR1 SGHNT and CDR2 YYREEE (reference sequence). The CDR3 sequence is CASSLQQGTTDTQYF. Here the CDR3 DNA reads TGTGCCAGCAGCTTACAACAGGGGACCACAGATACGCAGTATTTT.

The chain uses TRBV4-1 and TRBJ2-3; no firm D call. V dropped 0 bases and J dropped 4 bases, with 11 bases sitting between them. The CDR3 length is 15 residues. The germline V gene encodes CDR1 MGHRA and CDR2 YSYEKL. This CDR3 is CASSQEGPPADTQYF. The CDR3 bases are TGCGCCAGCAGCCAAGAGGGCCCGCCCGCAGATACGCAGTATTTT.

The gene calls are TRBV9 and TRBJ2-3, with 8 bases aligning to TRBD1. Germline trimming cut 7 bases from V and 2 bases from J; bases unmatched to any gene: 18. CDR3 length equals 18 residues. Germline V gene lookup returns CDR1 SGDLS and CDR2 YYNGEE. CDR3 loop: CASPKSRGPPSFTDTQYF. CDR3 nucleotide sequence: TGTGCCAGCCCAAAGAGCAGGGGGCCCCCCTCTTTCACAGATACGCAGTATTTT.

The chain carries TRBV11-2 and TRBJ1-6; no clear D. The V end lost 2 bases, the J end lost 9 bases, and 14 bases lay between the germline ends. Germline values: CDR1 SGHAT, CDR2 FQNNGV. The CDR3 spans 15 residues. The CDR3 is CASSLMLSIGSPLHF. The CDR3 DNA reads TGTGCCAGCAGCTTAATGTTGTCGATAGGTTCACCCCTCCACTTT.

This clone has more than one count but fewer than ten. The chain combines TRBV19 with TRBJ1-5; D uncertain. Looked up from germline, CDR1 is LNHDA and CDR2 is SQIVND (reference sequence). The CDR3 contains 14 residues. Trimming took 5 bases from V and 2 from J, leaving 10 bases between them. This chain's CDR3 is CASSGHPGNQPQHF. As DNA, the CDR3 is TGTGCCAGTAGTGGCCACCCGGGCAATCAGCCCCAGCATTTT.

The genes are TRBV6-5 and TRBJ2-7; 9 bases align to TRBD1. Germline CDR1 and CDR2: MNHEY and SVGAGI. J was trimmed by 7 bases and V by 6 bases; bases with no gene match: 13. The CDR3 sequence is 15 residues long. The DNA of the CDR3 is TGTGCCAGCAGACGTCGACAGGGGGTCCCAGGGGAGCAGTACTTC. Translating gives CASRRRQGVPGEQYF.

The rearrangement uses TRBV2 and TRBJ2-7; TRBD1 agrees at 7 bases. The V segment lost 1 base and the J segment 0 bases; nucleotides outside the gene matches: 3. The CDR3 length is 15 residues. Germline V gene sequence: CDR1 SNHLY, CDR2 FYNNEI. This CDR3 is CASSEVRGFSYEQYF. CDR3 coding DNA: TGTGCCAGCAGTGAAGTCAGGGGGTTCTCCTACGAGCAGTACTTC. Based on the CDR3 plus reference TRBV2 and TRBJ2-7, the full variable domain is EPEVTQTPSHQVTQMGQEVILRCVPISNHLYFYWYRQILGQKVEFLVSFYNNEISEKSEIFDDQFSVERPDGSNFTLKIRSTKLEDSAMYFCASSEVRGFSYEQYFGPGTRLTVT.

A word on this clone: This same CDR3 is encoded by further DNA sequences in the sample. This chain links TRBV9 with TRBJ2-7, with D unclear. Trimming shortened V by 0 bases and J by 6 bases, and 7 bases separated the two germline ends. In germline, CDR1 is SGDLS, CDR2 YYNGEE. The CDR3 is made up of 12 amino acids. CDR3 sequence reads: CASSVGLGEQYF. CDR3 nucleotide sequence: TGTGCCAGCAGCGTAGGATTGGGCGAGCAGTACTTC.

The CDR3 bases are TGTGCCAGCAGCCTCTGGGGCGGGGGAGGCACAGATACGCAGTATTTT. Translated, it gives CASSLWGGGGTDTQYF. The chain couples TRBV7-3 to TRBJ2-3; 7 bases are shared with TRBD2. Looked up from germline, CDR1 is SGHTA and CDR2 is FQGTGA. The CDR3 sequence is 16 residues long. V lost 5 bases and J lost 1; bases outside the gene matches: 9. The full variable domain, rest sourced from reference TRBV7-3 and TRBJ2-3, is GAGVSQTPSNKVTEKGKYVELRCDPISGHTALYWYRQSLGQGPEFLIYFQGTGAADDSGLPNDRFFAVRPEGSVSTLKIQRTERGDSAVYLCASSLWGGGGTDTQYFGPGTRLTVL.

The chain employs TRBV6-1 and TRBJ2-7, with D unresolved. Trimming removed 2 bases at V and 4 bases at J, with 12 bases between. The CDR3 runs to 14 residues. The germline V gene has CDR1 MNHNS and CDR2 SASEGT. CDR3 coding DNA: TGTGCCAGCAGTGAAATCTTCCGGTCGTACGAGCAGTACTTC. The encoded protein is CASSEIFRSYEQYF.

Only one count was recorded for this clone. The CDR3 DNA sequence: TGTGCCAGCAGCTTAACGGGGCAGGGTTTCAAGACCCAGTACTTC. Protein: CASSLTGQGFKTQYF. The chain links TRBV11-2 to TRBJ2-5; D could derive from TRBD1 or TRBD2 (5 bases each). Trimming cost V 2 bases and J 6 bases, with 16 bases left between them. This CDR3 is 15 amino acids long. CDR1 is SGHAT and CDR2 is FQNNGV in the germline V gene.

The V gene is TRBV5-1, the J gene TRBJ2-7; 9 bases agree with TRBD2. Trimming took 4 bases from V and 4 from J; bases not matched to a gene: 6. This CDR3 has 14 residues. In germline, CDR1 is SGHRS, CDR2 YFSETQ. CDR3 DNA sequence: TGCGCCAGCAGCACAGATAGCGGGAGATACGAGCAGTACTTC. This translates into CASSTDSGRYEQYF.

DNA of the CDR3: TGTGCCAGCAGGGATACAGGATTCACCGGGGAGCTGTTTTTT. This sequence encodes CASRDTGFTGELFF. The chain links TRBV7-3 to TRBJ2-2, with D perhaps matching TRBD1 (5 bases). This CDR3 contains 14 residues. Trimming stripped 6 bases from V and 4 bases from J, with 12 bases between. Per the germline V gene, CDR1 is SGHTA and CDR2 is FQGTGA. The full variable domain, with the rest looked up from reference TRBV7-3 and TRBJ2-2, is GAGVSQTPSNKVTEKGKYVELRCDPISGHTALYWYRQSLGQGPEFLIYFQGTGAADDSGLPNDRFFAVRPEGSVSTLKIQRTERGDSAVYLCASRDTGFTGELFFGEGSRLTVL.

The V gene is TRBV29-1, the J gene TRBJ2-2, with D perhaps given as TRBD1 or TRBD2 (5 bases each). V was cut by 2 bases and J by 5 bases, with 12 bases left in between. CDR1 SQVTM and CDR2 ANQGSEA come from the germline V gene. The CDR3 consists of 14 residues. The chain's CDR3 is CSVEPGAGTGELFF. DNA of the CDR3: TGCAGCGTTGAACCCGGGGCGGGTACCGGGGAGCTGTTTTTT.

The chain joins TRBV2 to TRBJ2-5, with a possible D match to TRBD2 (6 bases). Germline V gene data show CDR1 as SNHLY and CDR2 as FYNNEI. CDR3 size: 13 residues. The V and J ends lost 6 bases and 2 bases respectively, with 10 bases between them. CDR3 sequence: CASRKAGQETQYF. The CDR3, as DNA: TGTGCCAGCAGGAAAGCGGGTCAAGAGACCCAGTACTTC.

Concerning this clone itself: A junction end diverges from the germline sequence, so it may reflect a read error. The genes are TRBV4-3 and TRBJ1-3; D call uncertain. CDR3 size: 16 residues. CDR1 and CDR2 from the germline V gene are LGHNA and YSLEER. CDR3 residues: CASSQAGGSSGNTMYF. Written as DNA, the CDR3 is TGCGCCAGCAGCCAAGCGGGCGGCAGCTCTGGAAACACCATGTATTTT.

The V and J genes are TRBV2 and TRBJ2-4, with a possible D match to TRBD1 (5 bases). The V gene lost 6 bases and the J gene lost 3 bases, with 12 bases spanning the gap. The germline V gene encodes CDR1 SNHLY and CDR2 FYNNEI. The CDR3 totals 14 residues. CDR3 protein: CASRPDSLKNIQYF. The CDR3 nucleotides read TGTGCCAGCAGGCCAGACAGCCTCAAAAACATTCAGTACTTC. Full variable domain (outside the CDR3, taken from reference TRBV2 and TRBJ2-4): EPEVTQTPSHQVTQMGQEVILRCVPISNHLYFYWYRQILGQKVEFLVSFYNNEISEKSEIFDDQFSVERPDGSNFTLKIRSTKLEDSAMYFCASRPDSLKNIQYFGAGTRLSVL.

The chain joins TRBV28 to TRBJ1-5, with D possibly being TRBD1 (5 bases). The CDR3 has 15 residues. Trimming took off 7 bases at V and 5 bases at J, with 18 bases between the two ends. Germline-derived CDR1 and CDR2 are MDHEN and SYDVKM. The CDR3 sequence is CASTLRGLAYQPQHF. The DNA for the CDR3 is TGTGCCAGCACCTTGAGGGGTTTGGCTTATCAGCCCCAGCATTTT.

The table lists this clone with a count of one. CDR3 in DNA: TGTGCCAGCAGCGTATCAGGGCTAACCTACGAGCAGTACTTC. Its protein product is CASSVSGLTYEQYF. The chain uses TRBV9 and TRBJ2-7; maybe TRBD1 (5 bases). The CDR3 loop spans 14 amino acids. Between the trimmed V and J ends, which lost 1 base and 2 bases, there was a span of 10 bases. Germline assignment: CDR1 SGDLS and CDR2 YYNGEE.

CDR3 sequence: CASKPRQGAYEQYF. DNA for the CDR3: TGTGCCAGCAAGCCCCGACAGGGGGCTTACGAGCAGTACTTC. J is TRBJ2-7 and V is TRBV28; 10 nucleotides agree with TRBD1. Germline CDR1 is MDHEN and CDR2 is SYDVKM. The CDR3 is 14 amino acids. J was trimmed by 4 bases and V by 7 bases; bases with no gene match: 7. Using reference TRBV28 and TRBJ2-7 for the parts outside the CDR3, the full variable domain is DVKVTQSSRYLVKRTGEKVFLECVQDMDHENMFWYRQDPGLGLRLIYFSYDVKMKEKGDIPEGYSVSREKKERFSLILESASTNQTSMYLCASKPRQGAYEQYFGPGTRLTVT.

The chain is built from TRBV27 and TRBJ2-7, with 8 bases fitting TRBD1. Germline assignment: CDR1 MNHEY and CDR2 SMNVEV (reference sequence). The CDR3 spans 15 residues. V lost 5 bases to trimming and J lost 0 bases; unmatched junction nucleotides: 6. CDR3 sequence (DNA): TGTGCCAGCAGTCTAGACGGACAGGGCTCCTACGAGCAGTACTTC. Translation gives CASSLDGQGSYEQYF.

This chain joins TRBV4-1 and TRBJ2-5; the match to TRBD2 covers 9 bases. V was clipped by 4 bases and J by 5 bases; unmatched bases: 8. In germline, CDR1 is MGHRA, CDR2 YSYEKL. The length of the CDR3 is 15 residues. DNA of the CDR3: TGCGCCAGCAGCCGCGGGGGGGATACTTCCGAGACCCAGTACTTC. It is translated as CASSRGGDTSETQYF.